The 24 T cell receptor beta chains below come from one sample, sequenced in a study of T cell repertoires in cytomegalovirus infection. TCRdb used MiXCR to reprocess the reads, holding one entry per CDR3 protein. The sample shows a few hundred thousand distinct CDR3 sequences, around two fifths of them seen only once. No antigen has been identified for these receptors. The sample in question was cultured PBMCs, obtained from culture after CMV antigen stimulation. Every receptor here comes from a human donor in good health (CMV status not recorded). Some clones in this sample may be carry-over from other donors' samples.

The CDR3 sequence is CASNPTLTSGKNEQFF. The CDR3 DNA reads as TGTGCCAGCAACCCCACCCTCACTAGCGGGAAAAATGAGCAGTTCTTC. V and J are TRBV7-6 and TRBJ2-1; 10 nucleotides agree with TRBD2. The germline gives CDR1 SGHVS, CDR2 FNYEAQ. Unmatched junction bases numbered 13, after V lost 7 bases and J lost 7 bases. The CDR3 contains 16 residues.

V is TRBV28 and J is TRBJ1-5; maybe TRBD1 (5 bases). V lost 10 bases and J 6 bases, leaving 16 bases between the germline ends. Germline V lookup: CDR1 MDHEN, CDR2 SYDVKM. The CDR3 length is 13 residues. The CDR3 DNA reads as TGTGCCACCAAGGGGCGGGTGGCTCAGCCCCAGCATTTT. It yields the protein CATKGRVAQPQHF. Full variable domain (missing parts from reference TRBV28 and TRBJ1-5): DVKVTQSSRYLVKRTGEKVFLECVQDMDHENMFWYRQDPGLGLRLIYFSYDVKMKEKGDIPEGYSVSREKKERFSLILESASTNQTSMYLCATKGRVAQPQHFGDGTRLSIL.

CDR3 in amino acids: CASSQVWGAKGNEQFF. The CDR3 bases are TGTGCCAGCAGCCAAGTCTGGGGGGCGAAAGGCAATGAGCAGTTCTTC. The chain has TRBV4-2 and TRBJ2-1, with D perhaps being TRBD1 or TRBD2 (6 bases each). Germline V gives CDR1 LGHNA, CDR2 YNFKEQ. This CDR3 region has 16 residues. V was pared by 1 base and J by 6 bases, with 16 bases between.

This chain connects TRBV15 to TRBJ1-5, with 10 bases fitting TRBD1. V lost 6 bases to trimming and J lost 0 bases; unmatched junction nucleotides: 11. Per the germline V gene, CDR1 is LNHNV and CDR2 is YYDKDF (reference sequence). CDR3 size: 18 residues. For the CDR3, the DNA is TGTGCCACCAGAGCCGGGGACAGGGGTCTGTATAGCAATCAGCCCCAGCATTTT. Translating gives CATRAGDRGLYSNQPQHF.

The chain combines TRBV29-1 with TRBJ2-1; D is undetermined. Trimming left V 6 bases short and J 0 bases short, with 15 bases between. Germline V gene lookup returns CDR1 SQVTM and CDR2 ANQGSEA. The length of the CDR3 is 15 residues. The CDR3 region has the DNA TGCAGCGTATACTCGACGGAGAGCTCCTACAATGAGCAGTTCTTC. The encoded protein is CSVYSTESSYNEQFF.

The CDR3 coding sequence is TGTGCCAGCAGGTGGGGACAGGTCGACTCCATCTACGAGCAGTACTTC. This codes for CASRWGQVDSIYEQYF. This chain joins TRBV6-8 and TRBJ2-7; TRBD1 aligns across 8 bases. The CDR3 contains 16 residues. V was clipped by 6 bases and J by 3 bases; unmatched bases: 13. Looked up from germline, CDR1 is MNHGY and CDR2 is SAAAGT.

This chain connects TRBV28 to TRBJ1-5; unclear D gene. V lost 10 bases and J 0 bases, leaving 16 bases between the germline ends. The CDR3 loop spans 15 amino acids. Germline-derived CDR1 and CDR2 are MDHEN and SYDVKM. This chain's CDR3 is CATSGPVYSNQPQHF. The CDR3 bases are TGTGCCACTTCCGGACCGGTATATAGCAATCAGCCCCAGCATTTT.

This clonotype was seen ten or more times. V and J are TRBV7-8 and TRBJ1-4; no clear D gene. The V end was cut by 4 bases, the J end by 10 bases, with 7 bases between. The CDR3 length is 11 residues. CDR1 and CDR2 (germline): SGHVS, FQNEAQ. The CDR3 here is CASSSRGKLFF. The CDR3 DNA is TGTGCCAGCAGCTCCCGTGGAAAACTGTTTTTT.

The chain recombines TRBV10-3 with TRBJ1-1; tentative D call: TRBD1 (5 bases). V lost 0 bases and J 6 bases, leaving 14 bases between the germline ends. Germline V lookup: CDR1 ENHRY, CDR2 SYGVKD. The CDR3 sequence is 15 residues long. DNA of the CDR3: TGTGCCATCAGTGAGTCTGGGGGGATGTTCGCTGAAGCTTTCTTT. This translates into CAISESGGMFAEAFF.

The sample holds many counts of this clonotype. The V gene is TRBV7-2, the J gene TRBJ1-4; D may be TRBD1 (6 bases). Germline V gene lookup returns CDR1 SGHTA and CDR2 FQGNSA. The CDR3 spans 15 residues. Deletions cut 5 bases from V and 3 bases from J, with 13 bases between. This CDR3 reads CASSPRGSANEKLFF. Written as DNA, the CDR3 is TGTGCCAGCAGCCCCAGGGGATCGGCTAATGAAAAACTGTTTTTT. The full variable domain, its missing parts supplied by reference TRBV7-2 and TRBJ1-4, is GAGVSQSPSNKVTEKGKDVELRCDPISGHTALYWYRQSLGQGLEFLIYFQGNSAPDKSGLPSDRFSAERTGGSVSTLTIQRTQQEDSAVYLCASSPRGSANEKLFFGSGTQLSVL.

The sample holds a few counts of this clonotype. The V gene is TRBV7-2, the J gene TRBJ1-4, with unresolved D. This CDR3 region has 15 residues. The V end lost 3 bases, the J end lost 8 bases, and 16 bases lay between the germline ends. The germline CDR1 and CDR2 sequences are SGHTA and FQGNSA. Here the CDR3 reads CASSFTTGVGEKLFF. CDR3 nucleotides: TGTGCCAGCAGCTTCACGACCGGGGTGGGGGAAAAACTGTTTTTT.

The table lists this clonotype with a count of one. This sequence joins TRBV19 and TRBJ1-2; the match to TRBD1 covers 7 bases. The CDR3 is made up of 13 amino acids. CDR1 and CDR2 (germline): LNHDA, SQIVND (reference sequence). The J segment lost 7 bases and the V segment lost 2 bases, leaving 4 bases of the junction unmatched. The CDR3 DNA reads as TGTGCCAGTAGTATACAGGGGGTCTCTGGCTACACCTTC. Translating it yields CASSIQGVSGYTF.

The chain uses TRBV28 and TRBJ2-7; 7 nucleotides agree with TRBD2. V dropped 5 bases and J dropped 2; count of bases not matched to a gene: 12. Germline V gives CDR1 MDHEN, CDR2 SYDVKM. This CDR3 is built from 16 residues. CDR3 protein: CASSPPLWAGAYEQYF. In DNA, the CDR3 is TGTGCCAGCAGTCCACCCCTATGGGCGGGGGCCTACGAGCAGTACTTC.

CDR3 protein: CASSQELRRGMGRAYEQYF. The CDR3 DNA reads as TGCGCCAGCAGCCAAGAATTACGCCGTGGGATGGGGAGAGCCTACGAGCAGTACTTC. The chain combines TRBV4-1 with TRBJ2-7, with TRBD2 as a possible D gene (5 bases). From germline, CDR1 is MGHRA and CDR2 YSYEKL. The CDR3 consists of 19 residues. Trimming removed 0 bases from V and 2 bases from J, with 23 bases in between.

This chain uses TRBV7-6 with TRBJ1-2; maybe TRBD1 (6 bases). Germline CDR1 and CDR2: SGHVS and FNYEAQ. V was pared by 3 bases and J by 5 bases, with 25 bases between. The CDR3 sequence is 18 residues long. DNA for the CDR3: TGTGCCAGCAGCTTTTTGGGGGGGCCCTCCCGGGAAGAATATGGCTACACCTTC. It yields the protein CASSFLGGPSREEYGYTF.

This rearrangement joins TRBV7-2 to TRBJ1-2, with D possibly matching TRBD1 (5 bases). Germline V gene sequence: CDR1 SGHTA, CDR2 FQGNSA. Trimming took 0 bases from V and 2 from J, leaving 13 bases between them. There are 16 residues in the CDR3. Written as DNA, the CDR3 is TGTGCCAGCAGCTTAGCGTCCGGGGGGGGAAACTATGGCTACACCTTC. Translating gives CASSLASGGGNYGYTF.

This clonotype was seen only a few times. The CDR3 here is CASSFGGAGGMTEAFF. The CDR3 nucleotides are TGTGCCAGCAGCTTTGGGGGGGCAGGGGGCATGACTGAAGCTTTCTTT. The rearrangement links TRBV7-9 to TRBJ1-1; 8 nucleotides line up with TRBD1. V was pared by 3 bases and J by 5 bases, with 11 bases of the junction left unmatched. In germline, CDR1 is SEHNR, CDR2 FQNEAQ (reference sequence). This CDR3 is built from 16 residues.

Here the CDR3 reads CASTSGRAGNYNEQFF. DNA of the CDR3: TGTGCCAGCACTAGCGGGAGGGCCGGGAACTACAATGAGCAGTTCTTC. The chain recombines TRBV6-6 with TRBJ2-1, with 12 bases identical to TRBD2. The J segment lost 3 bases and the V segment lost 7 bases, leaving 7 bases of the junction unmatched. This CDR3 spans 16 amino acids. Per the germline V gene, CDR1 is MNHNY and CDR2 is SVGAGI (reference sequence).

This clonotype has only one observation. The chain joins TRBV7-2 to TRBJ2-2; TRBD2 is a possible D gene (6 bases). Germline CDR1 is SGHTA and CDR2 is FQGNSA. This CDR3 is 16 amino acids long. The V end lost 2 bases, the J end lost 1 base, and 11 bases lay between the germline ends. CDR3 sequence: CASSLWASVNTGELFF. CDR3 bases: TGTGCCAGCAGCTTATGGGCTAGCGTGAACACCGGGGAGCTGTTTTTT.

The chain uses TRBV12-3 or TRBV12-4 and TRBJ2-7, with 11 bases fitting TRBD2. This CDR3 region has 15 residues. With 2 bases clipped from V and 4 bases from J, the junction kept 4 bases outside the gene matches. The CDR3 loop is CASSLTSGSLYEQYF. In DNA form, the CDR3 reads TGTGCCAGCAGTTTAACTAGCGGGAGTTTGTACGAGCAGTACTTC.

The J gene is TRBJ1-6, the V gene TRBV12-3 or TRBV12-4, with D possibly being TRBD1 (6 bases). This CDR3 has 14 residues. Trimming removed 6 bases from V and 4 bases from J, with 10 bases in between. Written as DNA, the CDR3 is TGTGCCAGCAGAAACCAGGGGTATAATTCACCCCTCCACTTT. It yields the protein CASRNQGYNSPLHF.

This clonotype was recorded a few times. V gene TRBV7-8 combines with J gene TRBJ2-3; the D is unclear. Germline V gene data show CDR1 as SGHVS and CDR2 as FQNEAQ. The CDR3 length is 12 residues. V was clipped by 1 base and J by 6 bases, with 5 bases between them. This CDR3 is CASSLGYDTQYF. CDR3 nucleotides: TGTGCCAGCAGCTTAGGATACGATACGCAGTATTTT. Based on the CDR3 plus reference TRBV7-8 and TRBJ2-3, the full variable domain is GAGVSQSPRYKVAKRGQDVALRCDPISGHVSLFWYQQALGQGPEFLTYFQNEAQLDKSGLPSDRFFAERPEGSVSTLKIQRTQQEDSAVYLCASSLGYDTQYFGPGTRLTVL.

The rearrangement uses TRBV6-2 or TRBV6-3 and TRBJ2-1, with 7 bases fitting TRBD2. CDR1 and CDR2 from the germline V gene are MNHEY and SVGEGT. The CDR3 has 15 amino acids. Trimming took 2 bases from V and 0 from J; bases not matched to a gene: 1. The CDR3 loop is CASSYTGGSYNEQFF. The DNA of the CDR3 is TGTGCCAGCAGTTACACGGGGGGCTCCTACAATGAGCAGTTCTTC.

The J gene is TRBJ2-7, the V gene TRBV27; no definite D call. The CDR3 covers 14 residues. The germline V gene has CDR1 MNHEY and CDR2 SMNVEV (reference sequence). The V gene lost 6 bases and the J gene lost 3 bases, with 15 bases spanning the gap. The CDR3 reads CASSNLGPLYEQYF. CDR3 coding DNA: TGTGCCAGCAGCAATCTAGGACCCCTCTACGAGCAGTACTTC.